This T cell receptor beta chain came from a study of blood T cell repertoires in COVID-19. The overall study: Acute and convalescent COVID-19 samples came from the United States, Italy and Spain. T cells, B-cell-depleted T cells, or PBMCs supplied cDNA or gDNA.

The CDR3 has 14 amino acids. The germline CDR1 and CDR2 sequences are LNHDA and SQIVND (reference sequence). With 5 bases removed from V and 1 base from J, the gap between germline ends came to 10 bases. In the original analysis: Amplifying reference gene primers gave estimates of nucleated cell counts. Generated by immunoSEQ multiplex PCR, the TCRdb table keeps only in-frame clones and is missing some. That table is the source of V, J and clone size, and D and trimming were worked out from the DNA. The data contain roughly 170,000 clones, over 65% of them singletons. This TCR was recovered from a woman of 80 years or more with acute or convalescent COVID-19. Sequencing was performed on peripheral blood. V usage is TRBV19 and J usage is TRBJ2-3; D gene ambiguous. The CDR3 DNA reads as TGTGCCAGTAGTCGGTCTCGGGGCACAGATACGCAGTATTTT. Amino acids: CASSRSRGTDTQYF.